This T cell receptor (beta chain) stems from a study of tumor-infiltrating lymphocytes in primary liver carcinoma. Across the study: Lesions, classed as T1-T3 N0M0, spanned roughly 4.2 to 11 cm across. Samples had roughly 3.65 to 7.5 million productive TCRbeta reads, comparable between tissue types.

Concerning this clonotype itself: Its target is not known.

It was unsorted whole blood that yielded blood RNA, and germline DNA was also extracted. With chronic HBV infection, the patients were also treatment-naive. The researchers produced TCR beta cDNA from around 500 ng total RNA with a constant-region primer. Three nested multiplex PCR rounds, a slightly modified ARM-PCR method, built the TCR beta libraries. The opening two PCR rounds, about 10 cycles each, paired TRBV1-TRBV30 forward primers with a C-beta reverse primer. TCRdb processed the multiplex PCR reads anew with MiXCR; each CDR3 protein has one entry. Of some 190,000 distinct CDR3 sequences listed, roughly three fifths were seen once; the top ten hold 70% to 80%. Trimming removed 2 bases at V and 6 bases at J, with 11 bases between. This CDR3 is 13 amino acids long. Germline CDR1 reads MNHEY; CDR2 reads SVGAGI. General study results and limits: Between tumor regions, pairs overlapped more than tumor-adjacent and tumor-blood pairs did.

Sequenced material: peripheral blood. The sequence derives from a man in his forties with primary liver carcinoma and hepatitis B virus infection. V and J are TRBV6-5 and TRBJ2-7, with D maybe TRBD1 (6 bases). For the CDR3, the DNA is TGTGCCAGCAGTTACGGGGGCCGAGGCGAGCAGTACTTC. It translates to CASSYGGRGEQYF.